These 2 T cell receptor beta chains came from one sample sequenced in a study of PD-1 blockade in mismatch repair-deficient tumors. TCRdb's copy holds only in-frame clones and misses some; the assay was immunoSEQ multiplex PCR. The profile covers about 34,000 clones, with 80% appearing a single time and approximately 3.1% taken by the ten largest. The specimen was PBMCs, collected less than 7 weeks after starting pembrolizumab. The receptors come from an adult with mismatch repair-deficient cancer.

V is TRBV4-1 and J is TRBJ1-5; D is perhaps TRBD1 (6 bases). V lost 4 bases to trimming and J lost 7 bases, with 20 bases between them. The germline CDR1 and CDR2 sequences are MGHRA and YSYEKL. CDR3 size: 16 residues. In nucleotides, the CDR3 is TGCGCCAGCAGCCTAAGTCTGTTGAGGGGGAGCCAGCCCCAGCATTTT. Amino acid sequence: CASSLSLLRGSQPQHF.

This clone came up once. The chain recombines TRBV9 with TRBJ1-2, with 9 bases matching TRBD1. V gave up 3 bases and J gave up 3 bases; unmatched junction bases: 9. The CDR3 loop spans 16 amino acids. Germline V gene data show CDR1 as SGDLS and CDR2 as YYNGEE. The CDR3, as DNA: TGTGCCAGCAGCGCCAACCCGGGACAGGGCGACTATGGCTACACCTTC. Protein: CASSANPGQGDYGYTF.